The next 24 T cell receptor beta chains were all read from a single sample in a study of T cell changes during pregnancy in multiple sclerosis. Clones were read by immunoSEQ multiplex PCR, and TCRdb kept only the in-frame ones, dropping some. The data contain approximately 50,000 clones, 90% of them singletons. Sequencing was performed on peripheral blood, taken in the third trimester of pregnancy. The source is a female donor in good health, enrolled as a control in a pregnancy study.

The V and J genes are TRBV5-1 and TRBJ1-1; 7 bases fit TRBD1. The ends lost 6 bases at V and 1 base at J; junction bases unmatched: 9. There are 15 residues in the CDR3. The V gene's germline CDR1 is SGHRS and CDR2 YFSETQ. Here the CDR3 reads CASTKTGTGNTEAFF. CDR3 coding DNA: TGCGCCAGCACCAAGACAGGGACTGGGAACACTGAAGCTTTCTTT. Using reference TRBV5-1 and TRBJ1-1 for the parts outside the CDR3, the full variable domain is KAGVTQTPRYLIKTRGQQVTLSCSPISGHRSVSWYQQTPGQGLQFLFEYFSETQRNKGNFPGRFSGRQFSNSRSEMNVSTLELGDSALYLCASTKTGTGNTEAFFGQGTRLTVV.

This sequence joins TRBV29-1 and TRBJ1-2; 9 bases align to TRBD1. The junction had 10 bases not matched to a gene; V was cut back by 6 bases and J by 5 bases. The CDR3 consists of 14 residues. Germline CDR1 is SQVTM and CDR2 is ANQGSEA. This chain's CDR3 is CSVNRDRAHYGYTF. The CDR3 coding sequence is TGCAGCGTCAACCGGGACAGGGCTCATTATGGCTACACCTTC.

The chain combines TRBV25-1 with TRBJ1-6; TRBD1 aligns across 9 bases. V was clipped by 2 bases and J by 9 bases; unmatched bases: 2. The V gene's germline CDR1 is MGHDK and CDR2 SYGVNS. This CDR3 spans 14 amino acids. The CDR3 reads CASSEGTGRSPLHF. CDR3 bases: TGTGCCAGCAGTGAAGGGACAGGGCGTTCACCCCTCCACTTT.

The chain carries TRBV5-1 and TRBJ2-3, with 8 bases aligning to TRBD1. Germline CDR1 is SGHRS and CDR2 is YFSETQ. V lost 3 bases to trimming and J lost 1 base; unmatched junction nucleotides: 4. The CDR3 has 15 amino acids. CDR3 DNA: TGCGCCAGCAGCTCTGGACAGGGAGGCACAGATACGCAGTATTTT. Amino acid sequence: CASSSGQGGTDTQYF.

V gene TRBV6-5 combines with J gene TRBJ2-1; 10 bases match TRBD2. V lost 5 bases to trimming and J lost 9 bases; unmatched junction nucleotides: 10. The CDR3 extends over 15 amino acids. Germline CDR1 is MNHEY and CDR2 is SVGAGI. In DNA form, the CDR3 reads TGTGCCAGCAGTCGTAGCGGGGGGCGGGTTAGTGAGCAGTTCTTC. Its translation: CASSRSGGRVSEQFF.

The genes are TRBV2 and TRBJ1-2; tentative D call: TRBD1 (5 bases). The CDR3 has 11 residues. Germline-derived CDR1 and CDR2 are SNHLY and FYNNEI. Trimming pared 7 bases from V and 5 bases from J, leaving 8 bases between. The CDR3 DNA sequence: TGTGCCAGCAAGACAGTTTATGGCTACACCTTC. It is translated as CASKTVYGYTF.

The chain has TRBV6-5 and TRBJ2-7; D may be TRBD1 (6 bases). Germline V lookup: CDR1 MNHEY, CDR2 SVGAGI. Trimming took 4 bases from V and 0 from J, leaving 13 bases between them. The CDR3 totals 15 residues. The CDR3, as DNA: TGTGCCAGCAGTTCCAATCGAGGGGGCTCCTACGAGCAGTACTTC. It encodes CASSSNRGGSYEQYF.

This chain uses TRBV28 with TRBJ2-2; TRBD2 aligns across 8 bases. V was pared by 7 bases and J by 3 bases, with 7 bases of the junction left unmatched. Germline CDR1 reads MDHEN; CDR2 reads SYDVKM. The CDR3 consists of 15 residues. CDR3 DNA sequence: TGTGCCAGCACCACCGGGGGGGTACACACCGGGGAGCTGTTTTTT. Translated: CASTTGGVHTGELFF.

The chain is built from TRBV14 and TRBJ1-1; D perhaps matches TRBD1 (5 bases). Germline V lookup: CDR1 SGHDN, CDR2 FVKESK. This CDR3 spans 15 amino acids. V was trimmed by 1 base and J by 8 bases, leaving 17 bases between them. The CDR3 loop reads CASSQARTRGPEAFF. The CDR3 DNA is TGTGCCAGCAGCCAAGCAAGGACAAGGGGTCCGGAAGCTTTCTTT.

The rearrangement links TRBV7-2 to TRBJ2-5; TRBD1 is a possible D gene (5 bases). V dropped 7 bases and J dropped 3 bases, with 18 bases sitting between them. Germline assignment: CDR1 SGHTA and CDR2 FQGNSA. This CDR3 is built from 15 residues. DNA for the CDR3: TGTGCCAGCATGGACGATCTTGGCAGGGAAGAGACCCAGTACTTC. Translated: CASMDDLGREETQYF.

The chain couples TRBV5-1 to TRBJ1-2; 9 bases map to TRBD1. Per germline, CDR1 SGHRS and CDR2 YFSETQ. CDR3 size: 14 residues. The trim removed 4 bases at V and 2 bases at J, leaving 3 bases unmatched. The CDR3 here is CASSAGQGNYGYTF. The DNA for the CDR3 is TGCGCCAGCAGCGCTGGACAGGGGAACTATGGCTACACCTTC.

V gene TRBV27 combines with J gene TRBJ1-6; possible D gene TRBD1, 5 bases. The V end lost 1 base, the J end lost 7 bases, and 8 bases lay between the germline ends. CDR3 length: 14 residues. Germline lookup yields CDR1 MNHEY and CDR2 SMNVEV (reference sequence). For the CDR3, the DNA is TGTGCCAGCAGTTTATACAGGTCCAATTCACCCCTCCACTTT. Encoded protein: CASSLYRSNSPLHF.

The chain recombines TRBV18 with TRBJ2-3, with 13 bases lining up with TRBD2. This CDR3 spans 17 amino acids. V lost 3 bases, J lost 4 bases, and 7 bases stayed unmatched. The germline V gene encodes CDR1 KGHSH and CDR2 LQKENI. The DNA of the CDR3 is TGTGCCAGCTCACCTTTCGGGACTAGCGGGACCCCAGATACGCAGTATTTT. It codes for CASSPFGTSGTPDTQYF.

This chain joins TRBV7-9 and TRBJ1-1; the D gene is possibly TRBD1 (6 bases). Trimming removed 1 base from V and 7 bases from J, with 13 bases in between. Germline assignment: CDR1 SEHNR and CDR2 FQNEAQ (reference sequence). This CDR3 contains 14 residues. DNA for the CDR3: TGTGCCAGCAGCTTAGTTGGGGGCCGGGGTGAAGCTTTCTTT. It yields the protein CASSLVGGRGEAFF.

The genes are TRBV7-9 and TRBJ2-7; D is possibly TRBD1 (6 bases). CDR1 is SEHNR and CDR2 is FQNEAQ in the germline V gene (reference sequence). The CDR3 sequence is 12 residues long. The ends were cut back, 4 bases at V and 4 bases at J, with 8 bases in the middle. CDR3 amino acids: CASSSQGYEQYF. CDR3 sequence (DNA): TGTGCCAGCAGCTCACAGGGTTACGAGCAGTACTTC.

The chain joins TRBV18 to TRBJ2-2; 9 bases are shared with TRBD2. The CDR3 contains 20 residues. The germline V gene encodes CDR1 KGHSH and CDR2 LQKENI. V lost 3 bases and J lost 0; bases outside the gene matches: 14. CDR3 residues: CASSPFGVAGEQANTGELFF. The CDR3 DNA reads TGTGCCAGCTCACCCTTTGGTGTAGCGGGAGAGCAGGCGAACACCGGGGAGCTGTTTTTT.

V gene TRBV6-5 combines with J gene TRBJ2-7; D gene ambiguous. Germline CDR1 and CDR2: MNHEY and SVGAGI. V was clipped by 0 bases and J by 2 bases, with 11 bases between them. CDR3 length: 15 amino acids. The DNA for the CDR3 is TGTGCCAGCAGTTACTCGAAACTCCTGGCCTACGAGCAGTACTTC. It specifies CASSYSKLLAYEQYF.

This sequence joins TRBV7-8 and TRBJ2-6; D may be TRBD2 (6 bases). From germline, CDR1 is SGHVS and CDR2 FQNEAQ. Trimming left V 6 bases short and J 9 bases short, with 15 bases between. The length of the CDR3 is 14 residues. The CDR3, as DNA: TGTGCCAGCAGACGTCAAGCGGGTGGCAACGTCCTGACTTTC. Translated: CASRRQAGGNVLTF. The complete variable domain, with remaining parts taken from reference TRBV7-8 and TRBJ2-6, reads GAGVSQSPRYKVAKRGQDVALRCDPISGHVSLFWYQQALGQGPEFLTYFQNEAQLDKSGLPSDRFFAERPEGSVSTLKIQRTQQEDSAVYLCASRRQAGGNVLTFGAGSRLTVL.

V usage is TRBV29-1 and J usage is TRBJ1-4; 7 bases are a match to TRBD1. The CDR3 loop spans 13 amino acids. V dropped 6 bases and J dropped 8; count of bases not matched to a gene: 9. The germline CDR1 and CDR2 sequences are SQVTM and ANQGSEA. The CDR3 DNA reads TGCAGCGTCGCCCCCGCAGGGGGAGAAAAACTGTTTTTT. Its protein is CSVAPAGGEKLFF.

The chain couples TRBV10-3 to TRBJ2-1; D is uncertain. V lost 4 bases, J lost 7 bases, and 8 bases lay in between. This CDR3 is 12 amino acids long. The germline gives CDR1 ENHRY, CDR2 SYGVKD. The CDR3 DNA follows: TGTGCCATCAGTGGTTCTACGAATGAGCAGTTCTTC. It specifies CAISGSTNEQFF.

The chain combines TRBV7-9 with TRBJ1-1, with D possibly being TRBD1 (6 bases). The CDR3 contains 15 residues. V was pared by 2 bases and J by 4 bases, with 14 bases between. Germline values: CDR1 SEHNR, CDR2 FQNEAQ (reference sequence). CDR3 DNA sequence: TGTGCCAGCAGCTTAAACTCCAGGGGTATCACTGAAGCTTTCTTT. This translates into CASSLNSRGITEAFF.

The chain recombines TRBV27 with TRBJ1-2; 8 nucleotides match TRBD1. The junction had 4 bases not matched to a gene; V was cut back by 5 bases and J by 8 bases. The CDR3 spans 12 residues. CDR1 is MNHEY, CDR2 SMNVEV, per germline (reference sequence). CDR3 in amino acids: CASSTTGGGYTF. CDR3 in DNA: TGTGCCAGCAGTACTACAGGGGGGGGCTACACCTTC.

The CDR3 bases are TGTGCCAGCAGTGAAAGGGACAGTGGAGCTTTCTTT. Translated, it gives CASSERDSGAFF. The chain is built from TRBV2 and TRBJ1-1; 7 bases align to TRBD1. This CDR3 region has 12 residues. Germline assignment: CDR1 SNHLY and CDR2 FYNNEI. Trimming cost V 2 bases and J 10 bases; bases outside gene matches: 4.

V gene TRBV7-9 combines with J gene TRBJ2-7; D unresolved. Trimming took off 2 bases at V and 5 bases at J, with 7 bases between the two ends. The germline V gene has CDR1 SEHNR and CDR2 FQNEAQ (reference sequence). This CDR3 has 12 amino acids. The CDR3 region is CASSLPADEQYF. CDR3 bases: TGTGCCAGCAGCTTACCTGCGGACGAGCAGTACTTC.